This T cell receptor beta chain derives from a study of blood T cell repertoires in COVID-19 (TCRdb year 2020). About the full investigation: The collaborator samples originated in the United States, Italy and Spain and spanned the acute and convalescent phases of COVID-19. The material from the prospective study consisted of cDNA or gDNA derived from T cells, B-cell-depleted T cells, or PBMCs. The dataset comprised deeply sampled blood TCRbeta repertoires from subjects exposed to, actively infected with, or recovered from COVID-19. The repertoires were released in a freely available public database intended as a resource for research on the immune response to SARS-CoV-2. Samples were obtained from the ongoing ImmuneRACE study (first 160 participants) and from about 1,300 subjects provided by 6 global collaborators. A de-identified subject ID, COVID-19 status, age in years and sex were almost always included in the sample metadata. Where HLA class I and class II types were available, the types were taken from metadata supplied by the sample provider, not from assay-based typing. Study-level results and caveats: The quantity of clinical and demographic metadata differed by source and by participant and was supplied without curation.

The CDR3 sequence holds 14 residues, the cysteine and phenylalanine included. Only the CDR3 portion is preserved as DNA: 42 bases, with reading frame beginning at the first base. At the junction V is shortened by 4 bases and J by 7 bases; bases outside the gene matches: 8. The germline V gene (reference sequence) gives CDR1 as LNHDA and CDR2 as SQIVND. TCRbeta CDR3 regions were amplified from genomic DNA using the immunoSEQ Assay, a bias-controlled multiplex PCR. From the authors' description of their analysis: The number of nucleated cells in each sample was estimated by amplification of reference gene primers within the assay. Sequence reads were collapsed and filtered to measure the absolute abundance of every unique TCRbeta CDR3 rearrangement. Productive Simpson clonality was computed per sample as the square root of Simpson's diversity index over productive rearrangements. Held by TCRdb, this immuneACCESS table contains in-frame sequences only and omits some clones. Under half of the omission traces to an unresolved V gene where checked; the cause of the rest is unknown. Clonal size and the V and J genes are those of that table, whereas D and trimming came from the DNA. The sample profile shows approximately 200,000 clones; about nine tenths of them were found once. 3.5% to 4.5% of the sample belongs to the ten largest clones.

Each collaborating institution followed its own protocols to collect whole blood in K2EDTA tubes. For TCRbeta analysis, collaborators shipped samples as frozen whole blood, isolated PBMCs, or DNA extracted from either of those sample types. Concerning this clone: Its antigen is still unknown. No per-base quality is available; no much larger clone lies one base away.

Here the chain combines TRBV19 and TRBJ2-7; 9 nucleotides in the junction match TRBD1. The source is a man in his fifties or sixties with acute or convalescent COVID-19. Sequencing was performed on peripheral blood. The DNA sequence is as follows: TGTGCCAGTAGTAATGACAGGGGGTCGAGGGAGCAGTACTTC. Its amino acids are CASSNDRGSREQYF.